This TCR beta chain was documented in a study of control samples from healthy donors and cancer patients. The CDR3 is 14 amino acids. Trimming removed 5 bases from V and 9 bases from J, with 17 bases in between. Per the germline V gene, CDR1 is MDHEN and CDR2 is SYDVKM. Sequencing used immunoSEQ multiplex PCR; TCRdb keeps in-frame clones, though not all of them. The repertoire includes 150,000 to 180,000 clones, about 93% of them detected once, and approximately 2.5% sits in the top ten. The clonotype originates from a man aged 45-65 years in good health. What was sequenced was blood. The chain is built from TRBV28 and TRBJ2-1; D gene unclear. The CDR3 loop is CASSTPRTALEQFF. In nucleotides, the CDR3 is TGTGCCAGCAGTACCCCCAGGACGGCACTTGAGCAGTTCTTC.